This is a list of T cell receptor beta chains from one sample in a study of human T cells and chemical hapten exposure. TCRdb analysed the RACE reads with MiXCR anew, one entry per CDR3 protein. The top ten clones hold 1.6% of a sample with nearly 110,000 distinct CDR3 sequences, 10% to 15% of them seen once. This specimen was whole blood, taken in connection with sensitization to the hapten diphenylcyclopropenone (DPC). These receptors originate from a woman aged 45-65 years with alopecia areata. Some clones in this sample may be carry-over from other donors' samples. The conserved cysteine and the conserved F or W are not part of the CDR3 here. Where a row states a size, it is once, few, many or the class of an expanded clone; other rows omit it.

. TRBV7-2 14 ASSSSPGLAGREQY
few TRBV2 12 ASMWGVPTDTQY
few TRBV27 11 ASSYTGNSPLH
. TRBV7-9 13 ASSLPGGIQETQY
. TRBV12-3/TRBV12-4 13 ASSAPYGGAYGYT
many TRBV7-2 14 ASSSKTGVLTDTQY
few TRBV5-1 14 ASRELAGLSTDTQY
. TRBV6-5 12 ASSSYRGGNEQF
. TRBV3-1 11 ASSQGFKNIQY
. TRBV6-5 13 ASTLSGGAKDTQY
few TRBV29-1 13 SVAHDRDRGSPLH
many TRBV18 13 ASSPLDRGYTEAF
. TRBV29-1 12 SVEGVGAGNTIY
many TRBV7-9 14 ASQLDTWAYNEKLF
. TRBV11-2 11 ASSIEVTDTQY
few TRBV5-1 14 ASSFTGTGAGSPLH
few TRBV28 13 ASSLSQPGSYEQY
many TRBV6-2/TRBV6-3 15 ASTTVGGGRANEKLF
. TRBV24-1 15 ATSDPRSQGRTYEQY
. TRBV7-2 11 ASSPDKGARAF
few TRBV5-6 13 ASSLGLAGRYEQY
few TRBV20-1 11 SALTGSFETQY
many TRBV18 14 ASSLRWTAGANVLT
many TRBV13 12 ASSPGQGRSEQY
many TRBV6-1 12 ASSQDRGQWGYT
. TRBV7-2 14 ASTASATRSTDTQY
. TRBV29-1 11 SAGTGEGETQY
. TRBV11-2 12 ASSPGTLNEKLF
. TRBV7-9 15 ASSVGLAGVGTGELF
many TRBV14 13 ASSPPFTSFYGYT
few TRBV2 11 ASSPGSLYEQY
. TRBV9 15 ASSVVSVGANTGELF
. TRBV18 12 ASSTSGAGRVQY
few TRBV5-6 14 ASSSEAGSGTDTQY
many TRBV3-1 10 ASKSGGGVAF
. TRBV14 12 ASSQGAINSPLH
many TRBV12-3/TRBV12-4 10 ASSFLVGEQF
few TRBV27 13 ASSPSVGVGETQY
. TRBV11-2 14 ASSLGPWGGQETQY